This T cell receptor (beta chain) came from a study of blood T cell repertoires in COVID-19. About the study: The United States, Italy and Spain supplied acute and convalescent COVID-19 samples. T cells, B-cell-depleted T cells, or PBMCs supplied cDNA or gDNA.

The CDR3 contains 16 residues. CDR1 and CDR2 from the germline V gene are KGHDR and SFDVKD. With 4 bases clipped from V and 5 bases from J, the junction kept 9 bases outside the gene matches. Methods used by the authors: How many nucleated cells were present was estimated from reference gene primer amplification. Repertoires were generated with immunoSEQ multiplex PCR, while TCRdb's copy carries only in-frame clones and drops some. The D gene and trimming were derived from the DNA, and the V and J assignments and clone size from that table. The table shows 14,000 or so clones, with approximately 87% occurring only once.

The TCR sequence derives from a man in his forties or fifties with active or convalescent COVID-19. This chain uses TRBV24-1 with TRBJ1-3, with TRBD1 matching 8 bases. Sequenced material: peripheral blood. In nucleotides, the CDR3 is TGTGCCACCAGTGAATCACCGCGACAGGGGAGAAACACCATATATTTT. This sequence encodes CATSESPRQGRNTIYF.